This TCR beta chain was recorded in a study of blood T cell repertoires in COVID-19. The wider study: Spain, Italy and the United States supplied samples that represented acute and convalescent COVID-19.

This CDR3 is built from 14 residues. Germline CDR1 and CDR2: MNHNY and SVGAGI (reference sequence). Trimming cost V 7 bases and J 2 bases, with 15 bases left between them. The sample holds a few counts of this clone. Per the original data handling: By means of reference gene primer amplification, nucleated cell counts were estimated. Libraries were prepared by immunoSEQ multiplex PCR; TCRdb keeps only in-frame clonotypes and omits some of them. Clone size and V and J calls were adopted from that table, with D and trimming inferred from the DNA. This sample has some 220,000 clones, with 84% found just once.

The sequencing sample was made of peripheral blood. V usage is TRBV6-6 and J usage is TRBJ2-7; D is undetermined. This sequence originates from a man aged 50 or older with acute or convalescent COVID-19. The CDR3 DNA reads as TGTGCCAGCACCCTGACACACTCCACCTACGAGCAGTACTTC. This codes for CASTLTHSTYEQYF.